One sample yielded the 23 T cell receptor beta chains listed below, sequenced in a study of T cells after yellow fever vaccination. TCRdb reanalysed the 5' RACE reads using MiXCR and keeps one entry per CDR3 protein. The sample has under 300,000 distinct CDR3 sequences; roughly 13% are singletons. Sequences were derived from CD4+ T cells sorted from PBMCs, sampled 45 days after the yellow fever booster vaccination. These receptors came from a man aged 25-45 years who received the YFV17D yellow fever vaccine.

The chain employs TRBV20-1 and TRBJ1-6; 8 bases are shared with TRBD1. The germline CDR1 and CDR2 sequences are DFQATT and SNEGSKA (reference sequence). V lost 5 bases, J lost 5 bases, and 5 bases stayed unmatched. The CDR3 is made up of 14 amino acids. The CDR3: CSARSGQDNSPLHF. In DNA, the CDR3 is TGCAGTGCTCGCTCGGGACAGGATAATTCACCCCTCCACTTT.

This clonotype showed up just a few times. The DNA of the CDR3 is TGCGCCAGCAGCCAAGATGGGTTTCAGGACACTGAAGCTTTCTTT. Its translation is CASSQDGFQDTEAFF. The chain recombines TRBV4-3 with TRBJ1-1; no firm D call. Germline assignment: CDR1 LGHNA and CDR2 YSLEER. V was pared by 0 bases and J by 3 bases, with 11 bases between. CDR3 size: 15 residues.

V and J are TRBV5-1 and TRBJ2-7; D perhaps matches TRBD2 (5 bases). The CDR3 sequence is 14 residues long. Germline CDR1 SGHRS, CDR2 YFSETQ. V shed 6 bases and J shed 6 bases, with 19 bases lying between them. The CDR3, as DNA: TGCGCCAGCAAACGAGGGAGAGATCTTAGCGAGCAGTACTTC. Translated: CASKRGRDLSEQYF.

The CDR3 sequence is CASSYETDYGYTF. Here the CDR3 DNA reads TGTGCCAGCAGTTACGAGACGGATTATGGCTACACCTTC. This sequence joins TRBV6-6 and TRBJ1-2; no firm D call. Germline values: CDR1 MNHNY, CDR2 SVGAGI (reference sequence). V was shortened by 2 bases and J by 5 bases, with 9 bases between the two germline ends. This CDR3 has 13 residues.

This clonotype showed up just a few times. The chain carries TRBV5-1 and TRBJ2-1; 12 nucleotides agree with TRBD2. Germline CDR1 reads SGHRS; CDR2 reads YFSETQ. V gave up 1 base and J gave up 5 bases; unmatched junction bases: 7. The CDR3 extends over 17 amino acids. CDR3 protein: CASSLLRTSGTNNEQFF. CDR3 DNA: TGCGCCAGCAGCTTGCTCAGGACTAGCGGGACAAACAATGAGCAGTTCTTC.

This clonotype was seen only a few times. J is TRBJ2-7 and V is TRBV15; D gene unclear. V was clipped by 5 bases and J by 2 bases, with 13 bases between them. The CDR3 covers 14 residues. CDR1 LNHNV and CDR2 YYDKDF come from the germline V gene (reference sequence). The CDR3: CATSSFARTYEQYF. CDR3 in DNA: TGTGCCACCAGCTCCTTCGCGAGAACCTACGAGCAGTACTTC.

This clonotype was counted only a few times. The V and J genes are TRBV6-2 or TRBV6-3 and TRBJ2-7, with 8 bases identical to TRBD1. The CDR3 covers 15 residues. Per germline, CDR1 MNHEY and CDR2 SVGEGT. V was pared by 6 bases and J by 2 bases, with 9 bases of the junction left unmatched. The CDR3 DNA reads TGTGCCAGCAGAGACAGGGGTGGTGCACCCTACGAGCAGTACTTC. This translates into CASRDRGGAPYEQYF.

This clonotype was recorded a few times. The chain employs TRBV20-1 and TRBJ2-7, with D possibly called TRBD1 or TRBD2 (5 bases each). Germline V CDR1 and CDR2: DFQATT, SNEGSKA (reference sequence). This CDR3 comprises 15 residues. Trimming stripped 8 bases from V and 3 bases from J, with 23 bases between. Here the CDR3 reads CSIPARDGSVYEQYF. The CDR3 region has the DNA TGCAGTATCCCGGCCCGGGACGGCTCAGTCTACGAGCAGTACTTC.

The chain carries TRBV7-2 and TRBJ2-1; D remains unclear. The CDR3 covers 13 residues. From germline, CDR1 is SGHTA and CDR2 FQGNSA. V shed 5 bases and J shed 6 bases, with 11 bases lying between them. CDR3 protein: CASSPAWSNEQFF. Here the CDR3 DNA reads TGTGCCAGCAGCCCTGCTTGGAGCAATGAGCAGTTCTTC.

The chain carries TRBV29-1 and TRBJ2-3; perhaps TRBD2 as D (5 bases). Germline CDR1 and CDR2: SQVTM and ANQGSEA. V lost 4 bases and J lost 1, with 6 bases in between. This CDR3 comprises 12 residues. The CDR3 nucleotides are TGCAGCGTTGCGGAGGGCACAGATACGCAGTATTTT. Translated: CSVAEGTDTQYF.

CDR3 bases: TGTGCCAGCAGCACAAGACAGGGTCCTAACTATGGCTACACCTTC. Protein product: CASSTRQGPNYGYTF. This chain connects TRBV7-6 to TRBJ1-2; 7 positions match TRBD1. The V gene end was trimmed by 5 bases and the J gene end by 0 bases; junction bases not matched to a gene: 6. CDR1 is SGHVS and CDR2 is FNYEAQ in the germline V gene. This CDR3 contains 15 residues.

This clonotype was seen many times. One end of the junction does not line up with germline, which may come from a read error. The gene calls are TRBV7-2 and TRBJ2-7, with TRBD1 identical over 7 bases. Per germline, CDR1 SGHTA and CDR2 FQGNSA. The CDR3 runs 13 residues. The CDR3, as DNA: TGCGCCAGCAGCTTGGGACAGAACTACGAGCAGTACTTC. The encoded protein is CASSLGQNYEQYF.

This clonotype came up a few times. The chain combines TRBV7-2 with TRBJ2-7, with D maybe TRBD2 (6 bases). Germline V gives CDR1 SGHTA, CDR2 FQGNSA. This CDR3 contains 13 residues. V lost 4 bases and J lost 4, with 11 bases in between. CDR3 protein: CASSSRGWYEQYF. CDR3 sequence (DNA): TGTGCCAGCAGCTCCCGGGGGTGGTACGAGCAGTACTTC.

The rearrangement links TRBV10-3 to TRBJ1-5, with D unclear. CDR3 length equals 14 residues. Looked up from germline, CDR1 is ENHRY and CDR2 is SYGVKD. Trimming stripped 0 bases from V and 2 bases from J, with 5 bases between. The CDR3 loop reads CAISESGGNQPQHF. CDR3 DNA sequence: TGTGCCATCAGTGAGTCGGGTGGCAATCAGCCCCAGCATTTT.

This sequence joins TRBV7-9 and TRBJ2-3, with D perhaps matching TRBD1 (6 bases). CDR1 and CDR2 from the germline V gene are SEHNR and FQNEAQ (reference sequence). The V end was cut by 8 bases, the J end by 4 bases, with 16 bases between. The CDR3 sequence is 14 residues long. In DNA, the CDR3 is TGTGCCAGCTCAAAGACAGGACTCGCAGATACGCAGTATTTT. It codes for CASSKTGLADTQYF. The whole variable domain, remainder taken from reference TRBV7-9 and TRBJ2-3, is DTGVSQNPRHKITKRGQNVTFRCDPISEHNRLYWYRQTLGQGPEFLTYFQNEAQLEKSRLLSDRFSAERPKGSFSTLEIQRTEQGDSAMYLCASSKTGLADTQYFGPGTRLTVL.

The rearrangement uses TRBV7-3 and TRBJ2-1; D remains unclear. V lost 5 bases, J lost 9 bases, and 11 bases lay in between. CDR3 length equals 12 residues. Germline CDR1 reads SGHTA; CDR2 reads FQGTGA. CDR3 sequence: CASSQTHGEQFF. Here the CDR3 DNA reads TGTGCCAGCAGCCAAACCCATGGTGAGCAGTTCTTC.

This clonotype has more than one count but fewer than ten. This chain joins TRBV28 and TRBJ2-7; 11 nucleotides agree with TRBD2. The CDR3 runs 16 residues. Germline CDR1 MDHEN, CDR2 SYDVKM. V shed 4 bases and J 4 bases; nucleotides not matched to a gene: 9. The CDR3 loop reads CASSSGTSGGRYEQYF. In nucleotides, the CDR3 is TGTGCCAGCAGTTCAGGGACTAGCGGAGGCCGATACGAGCAGTACTTC.

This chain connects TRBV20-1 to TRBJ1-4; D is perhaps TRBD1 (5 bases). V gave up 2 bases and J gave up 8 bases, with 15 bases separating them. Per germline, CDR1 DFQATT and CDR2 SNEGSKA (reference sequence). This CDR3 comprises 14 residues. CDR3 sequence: CSARSKGIGEKLFF. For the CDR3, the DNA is TGCAGTGCTAGATCTAAGGGGATAGGGGAAAAACTGTTTTTT.

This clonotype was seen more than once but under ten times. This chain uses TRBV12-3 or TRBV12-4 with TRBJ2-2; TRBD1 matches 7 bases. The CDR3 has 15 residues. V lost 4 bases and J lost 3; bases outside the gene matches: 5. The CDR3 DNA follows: TGTGCCAGCAGTTCTCGGACAGGCGACACCGGGGAGCTGTTTTTT. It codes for CASSSRTGDTGELFF.

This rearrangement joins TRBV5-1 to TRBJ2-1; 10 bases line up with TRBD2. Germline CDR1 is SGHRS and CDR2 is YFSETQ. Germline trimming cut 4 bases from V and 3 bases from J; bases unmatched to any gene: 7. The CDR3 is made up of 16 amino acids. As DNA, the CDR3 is TGCGCCAGCAGCCCAAGGACTAGCGGATTCTACAATGAGCAGTTCTTC. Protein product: CASSPRTSGFYNEQFF.

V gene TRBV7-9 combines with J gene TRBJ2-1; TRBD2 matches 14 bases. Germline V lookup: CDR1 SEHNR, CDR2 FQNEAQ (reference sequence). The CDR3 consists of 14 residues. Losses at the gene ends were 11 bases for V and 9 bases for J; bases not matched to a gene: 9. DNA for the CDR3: TGTGCCGCCAAGGGACTAGCGGGAGAGGCTGAGCAGTTCTTC. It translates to CAAKGLAGEAEQFF. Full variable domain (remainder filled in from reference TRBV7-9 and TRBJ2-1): DTGVSQNPRHKITKRGQNVTFRCDPISEHNRLYWYRQTLGQGPEFLTYFQNEAQLEKSRLLSDRFSAERPKGSFSTLEIQRTEQGDSAMYLCAAKGLAGEAEQFFGPGTRLTVL.

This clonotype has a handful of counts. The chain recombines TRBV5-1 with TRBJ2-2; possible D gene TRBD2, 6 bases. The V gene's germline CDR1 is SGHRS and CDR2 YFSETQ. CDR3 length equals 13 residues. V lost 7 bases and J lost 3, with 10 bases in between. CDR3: CASRIADTGELFF. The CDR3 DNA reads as TGCGCCAGCCGAATAGCGGACACCGGGGAGCTGTTTTTT.

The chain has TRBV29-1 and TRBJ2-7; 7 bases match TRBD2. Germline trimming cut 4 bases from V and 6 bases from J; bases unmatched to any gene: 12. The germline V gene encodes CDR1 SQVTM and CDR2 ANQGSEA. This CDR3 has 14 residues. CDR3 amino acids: CSVAVGGRVREQYF. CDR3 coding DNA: TGCAGCGTTGCGGTCGGGGGGAGGGTACGCGAGCAGTACTTC.